The sequence of this T cell receptor (beta chain) was determined in a study of vaccination and CD4 T cells after COVID-19. The wider study: Participants got two doses of BNT162b2 or mRNA-1273 vaccine.

The Oncomine TCR Beta short-read assay sequenced DNA from cultured CD4+ T cells. TCRdb independently ran MiXCR on the PCR reads; one entry per CDR3 protein. The sample gives 20,000 to 25,000 distinct CDR3 sequences, roughly 34% of which show up once; approximately 5.3% is in the top ten. Of note for this clonotype: Its target is unknown.

The treatment here: roughly ten-day PBMC culture with coronavirus spike peptide pools or control peptides (ViraFEST assay). With peptide pools, ViraFEST first expanded antigen-specific T cells and afterwards sequenced their TCRs. US Alpha, Beta and Delta variants postdated the positive PCR dates, which ran from March to December 2020. Germline CDR1 DFQATT, CDR2 SNEGSKA (reference sequence). Germline trimming cut 4 bases from V and 2 bases from J; bases unmatched to any gene: 8. The CDR3 is 15 amino acids. This clonotype originated in a human donor who had recovered from COVID-19. The sequenced sample was CD4+ T cells from blood, cultured in vitro, obtained before SARS-CoV-2 vaccination. The chain joins TRBV20-1 to TRBJ2-5; TRBD2 matches 9 bases. The CDR3 bases are TGCAGTGCTAAAAGACTAGCGGAACCTCAAGAGACCCAGTACTTC. Protein: CSAKRLAEPQETQYF.